Listed here is a single T cell receptor (beta chain). The record originates from a study of beta chain features in type 1 diabetes. Study-wide context: The study found patients and healthy donors alike in age, gender and cell yields.

Sort purity for all populations was recorded as exceeding 98%. Germline V CDR1 and CDR2: SGHRS, YFSETQ. V dropped 4 bases and J dropped 6 bases, with 10 bases sitting between them. CDR3 length: 13 amino acids. Expressed TCRB transcripts were sequenced because the entire RNA isolate underwent reverse transcription. TCRdb's copy holds only in-frame clones and misses some; the assay was immunoSEQ multiplex PCR. The table has 150,000 to 170,000 clones, 8.1% seen once; the top ten hold approximately 0.65%. The V call is TRBV5-1, the J call TRBJ2-2, with D perhaps matching TRBD1 (5 bases). Material: central memory CD4+ T cells from blood. This sequence originates from a man aged 18 to 35 in good health. The CDR3 sequence: CASSQGWAGELFF. Here the CDR3 DNA reads TGCGCCAGCAGCCAGGGTTGGGCCGGGGAGCTGTTTTTT.